These 11 T cell receptor beta chains share one sample of origin, sequenced in a study of T cells in localized non-small cell lung cancer. This table comes from immunoSEQ multiplex PCR, and its TCRdb copy is limited to in-frame clones, with some not included. The table lists more than 45,000 clones, about 88% of them singletons. Sequencing used PBMCs, obtained before any cancer treatment. These receptor sequences come from a man aged 40-75 years with stage II lung adenocarcinoma.

The chain joins TRBV18 to TRBJ1-1, with D possibly TRBD1 on 6 matching bases. Germline assignment: CDR1 KGHSH and CDR2 LQKENI. V was trimmed by 3 bases and J by 6 bases, leaving 11 bases between them. The CDR3 length is 13 residues. The CDR3 reads CASSPDRGAEAFF. The CDR3 nucleotides are TGTGCCAGCTCACCTGATAGGGGGGCTGAAGCTTTCTTT.

V and J are TRBV11-2 and TRBJ2-1, with TRBD2 matching over 12 bases. Germline trimming cut 4 bases from V and 3 bases from J; bases unmatched to any gene: 4. This CDR3 spans 16 amino acids. The germline V gene has CDR1 SGHAT and CDR2 FQNNGV. This CDR3 reads CASSSSGGENYNEQFF. CDR3 DNA: TGTGCCAGCAGCTCTAGCGGGGGGGAAAACTACAATGAGCAGTTCTTC.

The chain links TRBV9 to TRBJ2-6, with unresolved D. CDR1 and CDR2 (germline): SGDLS, YYNGEE. V was cut by 2 bases and J by 3 bases, with 9 bases left in between. There are 15 residues in the CDR3. The DNA for the CDR3 is TGTGCCAGCAGCGTTATGCCAGGTGGGGCCAACGTCCTGACTTTC. Its protein product is CASSVMPGGANVLTF.

As DNA, the CDR3 is TGTGCCAGCAGTTGGGGGGCAGGGGAACCTGAAGCTTTCTTT. It codes for CASSWGAGEPEAFF. The chain couples TRBV25-1 to TRBJ1-1; weak D call: TRBD1 (6 bases). Trimming shortened V by 5 bases and J by 6 bases, and 16 bases separated the two germline ends. CDR1 and CDR2 (germline): MGHDK, SYGVNS. This CDR3 comprises 14 residues.

This sequence joins TRBV2 and TRBJ2-3, with 8 positions matching TRBD2. The CDR3 contains 16 residues. Germline V gene lookup returns CDR1 SNHLY and CDR2 FYNNEI. V trimming: 2 bases; J trimming: 0 bases; junction bases outside the gene matches: 4. Here the CDR3 reads CASSETSGGSTDTQYF. CDR3 sequence (DNA): TGTGCCAGCAGTGAAACTAGCGGTGGTAGCACAGATACGCAGTATTTT.

This sequence joins TRBV4-2 and TRBJ1-5; no clear D. V was clipped by 5 bases and J by 5 bases, with 16 bases between them. The germline gives CDR1 LGHNA, CDR2 YNFKEQ. The CDR3 runs to 15 residues. The CDR3 loop is CASSFGLPGDQPQHF. CDR3 coding DNA: TGTGCCAGCAGCTTCGGACTCCCCGGGGATCAGCCCCAGCATTTT.

The rearrangement uses TRBV20-1 and TRBJ2-5; D not resolved. This CDR3 is built from 11 residues. V was shortened by 4 bases and J by 1 base, with 4 bases between the two germline ends. Germline assignment: CDR1 DFQATT and CDR2 SNEGSKA (reference sequence). For the CDR3, the DNA is TGCAGTGCTACAGTCCAAGAGACCCAGTACTTC. It yields the protein CSATVQETQYF.

The gene calls are TRBV7-3 and TRBJ2-2; D is unresolved. This CDR3 has 14 residues. Trimming cost V 5 bases and J 6 bases, with 13 bases left between them. Germline V lookup: CDR1 SGHTA, CDR2 FQGTGA. DNA of the CDR3: TGTGCCAGCAGCCAATCCCCGGTGGCCGGGGAGCTGTTTTTT. Translating it yields CASSQSPVAGELFF. The variable domain in full, with the rest retrieved from reference TRBV7-3 and TRBJ2-2, is GAGVSQTPSNKVTEKGKYVELRCDPISGHTALYWYRQSLGQGPEFLIYFQGTGAADDSGLPNDRFFAVRPEGSVSTLKIQRTERGDSAVYLCASSQSPVAGELFFGEGSRLTVL.

This chain uses TRBV9 with TRBJ1-3, with no clear D. V gave up 0 bases and J gave up 0 bases, with 4 bases separating them. CDR1 and CDR2 (germline): SGDLS, YYNGEE. The CDR3 covers 14 residues. CDR3 nucleotides: TGTGCCAGCAGCGTAGAGTCCTCTGGAAACACCATATATTTT. Amino acid sequence: CASSVESSGNTIYF.

The rearrangement joins TRBV10-3 to TRBJ1-1; weak D call: TRBD1 (6 bases). V shed 9 bases and J shed 1 base, with 21 bases lying between them. The CDR3 sequence is 16 residues long. Germline CDR1 ENHRY, CDR2 SYGVKD. The DNA for the CDR3 is TGTGCCATGACCCCCCAGGGGCCGCTAGAGAACACTGAAGCTTTCTTT. Protein: CAMTPQGPLENTEAFF.

The rearrangement links TRBV5-5 to TRBJ2-2; possible D gene TRBD1, 5 bases. The germline V and J ends were trimmed by 4 bases and 3 bases, with 16 bases remaining between them. Germline V gives CDR1 SGHKS, CDR2 YYEKEE (reference sequence). CDR3 length equals 16 residues. CDR3 sequence (DNA): TGTGCCAGCAGCCCCCAGGGCCTCCGGGACACCGGGGAGCTGTTTTTT. The encoded protein is CASSPQGLRDTGELFF. Full variable domain (outside the CDR3, taken from reference TRBV5-5 and TRBJ2-2): DAGVTQSPTHLIKTRGQQVTLRCSPISGHKSVSWYQQVLGQGPQFIFQYYEKEERGRGNFPDRFSARQFPNYSSELNVNALLLGDSALYLCASSPQGLRDTGELFFGEGSRLTVL.